This T cell receptor (beta chain) was documented in a study of shared clonotypes between healthy human individuals. The CDR3 loop spans 14 amino acids. V lost 3 bases, J lost 5 bases, and 14 bases lay in between. Looked up from germline, CDR1 is SGHTS and CDR2 is YDEGEE. CD45RO-negative, CCR7-selected cells formed the naive CD8 fraction, which excluded terminally differentiated effector memory CD45RA+ cells. As processed by the authors: Junction-only sequences without quality scores came from ImmunoSEQ, so filtering differed. Using immunoSEQ multiplex PCR, the repertoire was profiled, and TCRdb retains in-frame clones only, with some absent. Clonal size and the V and J genes are those of that table, whereas D and trimming came from the DNA. The sample records approximately 600,000 clones, 85% to 95% being singletons.

The TCR was taken from a woman aged 30 to 39 in good health. The sequenced sample was naive CD8+ T cells sorted from blood. The chain combines TRBV5-8 with TRBJ2-5; the D call may be TRBD1 or TRBD2 (5 bases each). The DNA for the CDR3 is TGTGCCAGCAGCTCTGGGGCCCCGGGGGAGACCCAGTACTTC. It specifies CASSSGAPGETQYF. Variable domain in full (rest from reference TRBV5-8 and TRBJ2-5): EAGVTQSPTHLIKTRGQQATLRCSPISGHTSVYWYQQALGLGLQFLLWYDEGEERNRGNFPPRFSGRQFPNYSSELNVNALELEDSALYLCASSSGAPGETQYFGPGTRLLVL.